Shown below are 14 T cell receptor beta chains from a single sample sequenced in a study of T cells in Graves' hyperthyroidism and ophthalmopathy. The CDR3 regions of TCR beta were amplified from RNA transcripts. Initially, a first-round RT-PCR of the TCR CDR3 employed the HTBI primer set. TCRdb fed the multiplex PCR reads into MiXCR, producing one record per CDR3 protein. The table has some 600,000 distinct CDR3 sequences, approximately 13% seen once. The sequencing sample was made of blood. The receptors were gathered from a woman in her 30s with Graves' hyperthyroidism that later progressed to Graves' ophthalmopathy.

In nucleotides, the CDR3 is TGCAGTGCTAGAGGGGGTTGGACAGGGAACACTGAAGCTTTCTTT. Translating it yields CSARGGWTGNTEAFF. This rearrangement joins TRBV20-1 to TRBJ1-1; TRBD1 matches at 7 bases. Germline V gives CDR1 DFQATT, CDR2 SNEGSKA (reference sequence). The CDR3 covers 15 residues. The V and J ends lost 1 base and 1 base, in that order; junction bases with no gene match: 6.

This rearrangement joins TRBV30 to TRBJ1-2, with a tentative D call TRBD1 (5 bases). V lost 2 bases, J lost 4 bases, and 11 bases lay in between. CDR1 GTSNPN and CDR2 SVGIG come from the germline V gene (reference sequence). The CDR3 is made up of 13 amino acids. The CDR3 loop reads CAWSIGGGYGYTF. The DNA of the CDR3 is TGTGCCTGGAGTATCGGGGGGGGCTATGGCTACACCTTC.

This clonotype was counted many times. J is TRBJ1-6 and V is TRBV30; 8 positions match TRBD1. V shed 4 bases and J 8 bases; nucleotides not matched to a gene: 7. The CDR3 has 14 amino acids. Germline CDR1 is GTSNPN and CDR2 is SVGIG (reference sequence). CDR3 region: CAWTTGTGHSPLHF. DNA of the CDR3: TGTGCCTGGACGACCGGGACAGGACATTCACCCCTCCACTTT. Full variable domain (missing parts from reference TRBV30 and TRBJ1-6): SQTIHQWPATLVQPVGSPLSLECTVEGTSNPNLYWYRQAAGRGLQLLFYSVGIGQISSEVPQNLSASRPQDRQFILSSKKLLLSDSGFYLCAWTTGTGHSPLHFGNGTRLTVT.

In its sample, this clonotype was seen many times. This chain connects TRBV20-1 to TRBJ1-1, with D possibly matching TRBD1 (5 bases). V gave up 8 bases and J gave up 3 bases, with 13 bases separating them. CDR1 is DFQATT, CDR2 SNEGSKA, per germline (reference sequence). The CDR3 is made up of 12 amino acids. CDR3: CSSGGTDTEAFF. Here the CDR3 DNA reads TGCAGTTCCGGGGGAACCGACACTGAAGCTTTCTTT.

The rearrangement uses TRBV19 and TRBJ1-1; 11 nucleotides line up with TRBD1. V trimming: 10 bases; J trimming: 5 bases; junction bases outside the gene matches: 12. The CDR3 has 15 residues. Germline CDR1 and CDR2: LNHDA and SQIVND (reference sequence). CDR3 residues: CATRDRGFGGTEAFF. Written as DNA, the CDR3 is TGTGCCACGCGGGACAGGGGGTTTGGAGGTACTGAAGCTTTCTTT.

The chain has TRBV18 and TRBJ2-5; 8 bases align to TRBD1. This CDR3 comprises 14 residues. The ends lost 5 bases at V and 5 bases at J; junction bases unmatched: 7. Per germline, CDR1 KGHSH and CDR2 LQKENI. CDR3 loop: CASSTGQVLETQYF. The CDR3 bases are TGTGCCAGCTCAACGGGACAGGTTCTCGAGACCCAGTACTTC.

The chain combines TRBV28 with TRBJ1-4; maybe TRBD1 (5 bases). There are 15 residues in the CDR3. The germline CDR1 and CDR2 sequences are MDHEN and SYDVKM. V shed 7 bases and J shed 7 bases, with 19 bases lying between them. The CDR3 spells CASKRSWQGGEKLFF. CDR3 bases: TGTGCCAGCAAAAGGAGTTGGCAGGGAGGTGAAAAACTGTTTTTT.

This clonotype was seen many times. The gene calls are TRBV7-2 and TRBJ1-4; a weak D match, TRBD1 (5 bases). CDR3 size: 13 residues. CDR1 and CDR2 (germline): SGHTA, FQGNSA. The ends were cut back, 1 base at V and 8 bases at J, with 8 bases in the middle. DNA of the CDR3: TGTGCCAGCAGCTTAGTGGGGGGAGAAAAACTGTTTTTT. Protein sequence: CASSLVGGEKLFF.

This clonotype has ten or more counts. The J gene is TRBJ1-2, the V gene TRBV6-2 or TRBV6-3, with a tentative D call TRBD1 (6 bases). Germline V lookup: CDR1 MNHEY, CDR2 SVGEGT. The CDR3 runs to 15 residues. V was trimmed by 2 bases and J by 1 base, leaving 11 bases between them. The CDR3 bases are TGTGCCAGCAGTTACCGACAGGCGATTAACTATGGCTACACCTTC. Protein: CASSYRQAINYGYTF.

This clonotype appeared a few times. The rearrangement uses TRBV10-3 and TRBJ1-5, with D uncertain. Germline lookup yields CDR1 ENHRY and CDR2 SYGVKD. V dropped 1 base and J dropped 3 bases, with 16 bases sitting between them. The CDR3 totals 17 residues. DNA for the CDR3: TGTGCCATCAGTGAGTGGGGTGGCGATCCCCTCAATCAGCCCCAGCATTTT. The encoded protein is CAISEWGGDPLNQPQHF.

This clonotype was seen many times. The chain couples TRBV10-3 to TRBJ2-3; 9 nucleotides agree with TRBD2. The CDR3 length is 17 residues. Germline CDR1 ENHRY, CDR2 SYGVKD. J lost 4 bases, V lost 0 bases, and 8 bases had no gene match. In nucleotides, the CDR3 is TGTGCCATCAGTGAGTCAATATTGCGGGAGGGAGCAGATACGCAGTATTTT. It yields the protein CAISESILREGADTQYF.

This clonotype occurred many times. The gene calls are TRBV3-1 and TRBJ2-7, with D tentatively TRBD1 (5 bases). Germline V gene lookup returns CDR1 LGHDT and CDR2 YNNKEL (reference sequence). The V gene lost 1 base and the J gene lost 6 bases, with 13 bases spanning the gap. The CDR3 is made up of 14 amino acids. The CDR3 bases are TGTGCCAGCAGCCAAGCCCGCGACAGCCGCGAGCAGTACTTC. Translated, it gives CASSQARDSREQYF.

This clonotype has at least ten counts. The CDR3 region is CASSRRSGTDTQYF. CDR3 sequence (DNA): TGTGCCAGCAGTCGGCGGTCAGGCACAGATACGCAGTATTTT. V usage is TRBV28 and J usage is TRBJ2-3; no definite D call. The CDR3 sequence is 14 residues long. Germline CDR1 is MDHEN and CDR2 is SYDVKM. Deletions cut 5 bases from V and 1 base from J, with 10 bases between.

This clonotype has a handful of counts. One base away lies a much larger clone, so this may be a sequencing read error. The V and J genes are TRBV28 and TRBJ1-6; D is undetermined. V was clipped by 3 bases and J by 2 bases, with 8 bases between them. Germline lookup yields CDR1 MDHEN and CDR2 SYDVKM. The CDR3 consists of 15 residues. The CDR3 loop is CASSLADPYNSPLHF. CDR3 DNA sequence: TGTGCCAGCAGTTTGGCTGACCCCTATAATTCACCCCTCCACTTT.